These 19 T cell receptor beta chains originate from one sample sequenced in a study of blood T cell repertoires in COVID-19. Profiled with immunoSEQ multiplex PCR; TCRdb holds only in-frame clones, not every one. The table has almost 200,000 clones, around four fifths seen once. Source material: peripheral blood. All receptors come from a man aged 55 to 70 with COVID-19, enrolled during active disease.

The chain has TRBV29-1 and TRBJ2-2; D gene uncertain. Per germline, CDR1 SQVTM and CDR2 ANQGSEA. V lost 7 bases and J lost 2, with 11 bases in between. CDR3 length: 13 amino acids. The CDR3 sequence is CSADSINTGELFF. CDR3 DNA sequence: TGCAGCGCCGACTCAATTAACACCGGGGAGCTGTTTTTT.

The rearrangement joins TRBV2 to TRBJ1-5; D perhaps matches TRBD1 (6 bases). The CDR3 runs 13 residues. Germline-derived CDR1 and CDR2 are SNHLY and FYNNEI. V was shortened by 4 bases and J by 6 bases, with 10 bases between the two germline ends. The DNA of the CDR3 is TGTGCCAGCAGTGTCACAGGGTTTCAGCCCCAGCATTTT. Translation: CASSVTGFQPQHF.

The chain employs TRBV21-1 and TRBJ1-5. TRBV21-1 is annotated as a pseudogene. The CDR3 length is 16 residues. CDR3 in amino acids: CASSLRLVESNQPQHF. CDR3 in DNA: TGTGCCAGCAGCCTACGTTTGGTCGAAAGCAATCAGCCCCAGCATTTT.

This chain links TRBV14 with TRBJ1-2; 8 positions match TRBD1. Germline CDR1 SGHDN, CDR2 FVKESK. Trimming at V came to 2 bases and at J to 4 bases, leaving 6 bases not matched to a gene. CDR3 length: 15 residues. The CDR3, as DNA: TGTGCCAGCAGCCAACTTGGACAGGGCTCCTATGGCTACACCTTC. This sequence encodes CASSQLGQGSYGYTF.

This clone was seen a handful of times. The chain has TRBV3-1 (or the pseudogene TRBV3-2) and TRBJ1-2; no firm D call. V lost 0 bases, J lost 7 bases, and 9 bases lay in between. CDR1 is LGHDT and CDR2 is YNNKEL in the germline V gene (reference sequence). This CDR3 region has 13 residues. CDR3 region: CASSQESFGGYTF. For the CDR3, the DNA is TGTGCCAGCAGCCAAGAAAGTTTCGGTGGCTACACCTTC.

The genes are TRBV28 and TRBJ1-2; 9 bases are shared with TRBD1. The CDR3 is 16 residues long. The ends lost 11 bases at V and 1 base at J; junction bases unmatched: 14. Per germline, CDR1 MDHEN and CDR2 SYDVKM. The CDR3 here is CAGTSIPGQGNYGYTF. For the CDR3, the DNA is TGTGCCGGCACCTCAATACCGGGACAGGGTAACTATGGCTACACCTTC.

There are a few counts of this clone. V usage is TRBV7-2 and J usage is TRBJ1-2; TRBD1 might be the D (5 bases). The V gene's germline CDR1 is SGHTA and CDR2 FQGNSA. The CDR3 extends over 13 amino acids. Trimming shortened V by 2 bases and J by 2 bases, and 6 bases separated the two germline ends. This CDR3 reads CASSLPGNYGYTF. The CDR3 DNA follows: TGTGCCAGCAGCTTACCAGGGAACTATGGCTACACCTTC.

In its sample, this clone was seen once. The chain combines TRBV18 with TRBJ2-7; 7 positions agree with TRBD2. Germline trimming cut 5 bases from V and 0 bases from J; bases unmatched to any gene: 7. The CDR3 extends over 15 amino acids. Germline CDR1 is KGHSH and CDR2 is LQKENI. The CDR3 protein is CASSASLADSYEQYF. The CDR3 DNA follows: TGTGCCAGCTCAGCGAGCCTAGCGGACTCCTACGAGCAGTACTTC.

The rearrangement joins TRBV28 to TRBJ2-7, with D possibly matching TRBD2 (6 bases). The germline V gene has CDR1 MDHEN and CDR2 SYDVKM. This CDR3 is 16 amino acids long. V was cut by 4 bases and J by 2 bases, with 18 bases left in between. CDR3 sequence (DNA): TGTGCCAGCAGTTCGGGGGATTGGGTAGTAGCCTACGAGCAGTACTTC. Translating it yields CASSSGDWVVAYEQYF.

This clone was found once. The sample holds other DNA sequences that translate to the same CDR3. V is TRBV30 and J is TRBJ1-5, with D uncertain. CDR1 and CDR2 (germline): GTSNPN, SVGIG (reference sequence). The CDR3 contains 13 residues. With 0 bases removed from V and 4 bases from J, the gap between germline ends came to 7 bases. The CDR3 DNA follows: TGTGCCTGGAGTGTACAACCTAATCAGCCCCAGCATTTT. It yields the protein CAWSVQPNQPQHF.

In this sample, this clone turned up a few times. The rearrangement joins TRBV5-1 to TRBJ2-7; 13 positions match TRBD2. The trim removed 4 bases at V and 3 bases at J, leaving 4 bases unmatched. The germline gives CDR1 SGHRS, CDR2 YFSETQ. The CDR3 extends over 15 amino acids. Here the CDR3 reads CASSPGTSGDYEQYF. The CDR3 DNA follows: TGCGCCAGCAGCCCCGGGACTAGCGGGGACTACGAGCAGTACTTC. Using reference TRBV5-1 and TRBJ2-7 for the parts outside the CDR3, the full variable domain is KAGVTQTPRYLIKTRGQQVTLSCSPISGHRSVSWYQQTPGQGLQFLFEYFSETQRNKGNFPGRFSGRQFSNSRSEMNVSTLELGDSALYLCASSPGTSGDYEQYFGPGTRLTVT.

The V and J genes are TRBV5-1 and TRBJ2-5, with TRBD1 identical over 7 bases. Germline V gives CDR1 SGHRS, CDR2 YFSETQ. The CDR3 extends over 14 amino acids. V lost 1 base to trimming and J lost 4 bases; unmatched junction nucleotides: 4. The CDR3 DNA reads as TGCGCCAGCAGCTTGACAGGGGTGGGAGAGACCCAGTACTTC. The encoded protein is CASSLTGVGETQYF.

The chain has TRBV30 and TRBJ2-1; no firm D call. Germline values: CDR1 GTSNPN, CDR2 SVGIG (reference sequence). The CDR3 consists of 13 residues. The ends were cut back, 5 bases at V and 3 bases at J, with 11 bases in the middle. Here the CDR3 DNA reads TGTGCCTGGGGACCGAGTCTCTACAATGAGCAGTTCTTC. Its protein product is CAWGPSLYNEQFF.

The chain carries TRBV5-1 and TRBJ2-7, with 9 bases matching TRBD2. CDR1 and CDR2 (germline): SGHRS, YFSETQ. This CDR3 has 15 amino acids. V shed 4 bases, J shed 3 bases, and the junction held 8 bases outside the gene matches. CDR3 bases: TGCGCCAGCAGCCCCGACTTGCGGGAGGGCTACGAGCAGTACTTC. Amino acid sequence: CASSPDLREGYEQYF.

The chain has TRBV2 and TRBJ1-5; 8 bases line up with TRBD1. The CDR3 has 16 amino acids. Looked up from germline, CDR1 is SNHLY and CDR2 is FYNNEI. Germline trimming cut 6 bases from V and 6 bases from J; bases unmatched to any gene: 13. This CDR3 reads CASSGQGALVGQPQHF. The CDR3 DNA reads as TGTGCCAGCAGCGGACAGGGAGCTTTAGTGGGTCAGCCCCAGCATTTT.

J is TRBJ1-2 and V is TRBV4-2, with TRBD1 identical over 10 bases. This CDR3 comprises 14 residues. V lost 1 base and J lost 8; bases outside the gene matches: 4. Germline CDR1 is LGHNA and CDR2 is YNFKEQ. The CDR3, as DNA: TGTGCCAGCAGCCAAGGACAGGGGGCGGCGGGCTACACCTTC. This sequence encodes CASSQGQGAAGYTF.

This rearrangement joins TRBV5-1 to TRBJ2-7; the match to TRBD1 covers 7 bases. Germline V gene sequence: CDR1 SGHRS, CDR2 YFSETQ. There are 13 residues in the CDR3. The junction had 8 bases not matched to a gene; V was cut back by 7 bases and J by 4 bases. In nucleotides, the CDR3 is TGCGCCAGCTCGAAACGACAGGGTTACGAGCAGTACTTC. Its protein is CASSKRQGYEQYF.

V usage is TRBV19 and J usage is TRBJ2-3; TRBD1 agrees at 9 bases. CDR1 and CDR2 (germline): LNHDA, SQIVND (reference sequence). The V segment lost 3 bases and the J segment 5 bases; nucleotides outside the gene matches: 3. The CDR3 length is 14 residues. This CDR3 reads CASSITGGRDTQYF. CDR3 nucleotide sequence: TGTGCCAGTAGTATTACAGGGGGCAGAGATACGCAGTATTTT. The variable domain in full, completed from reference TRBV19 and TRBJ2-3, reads DGGITQSPKYLFRKEGQNVTLSCEQNLNHDAMYWYRQDPGQGLRLIYYSQIVNDFQKGDIAEGYSVSREKKESFPLTVTSAQKNPTAFYLCASSITGGRDTQYFGPGTRLTVL.

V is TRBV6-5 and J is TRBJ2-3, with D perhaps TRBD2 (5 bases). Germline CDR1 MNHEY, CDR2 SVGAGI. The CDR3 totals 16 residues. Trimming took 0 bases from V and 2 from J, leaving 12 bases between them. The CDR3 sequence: CASSYSSGNPTDTQYF. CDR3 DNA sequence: TGTGCCAGCAGTTACTCTTCGGGGAACCCCACAGATACGCAGTATTTT.